These 8 T cell receptor beta chains came from one sample sequenced in a study of blood T cell repertoires in COVID-19. Assay used: immunoSEQ multiplex PCR; TCRdb lists only in-frame clones, some missing. The repertoire holds 200,000 to 250,000 clones, with around 87% as singletons. The sequenced sample consisted of PBMCs or T cells enriched from blood (not recorded which). These receptors were collected from a woman between 45 and 65 years old who had recovered from COVID-19.

CDR3 sequence (DNA): TGTGCCAGCAGTTCTAAGCGGCTAAAGGTTGGGAGCTCCTACAATGAGCAGTTCTTC. As protein: CASSSKRLKVGSSYNEQFF. This chain links TRBV27 with TRBJ2-1, with D possibly matching TRBD2 (5 bases). V was cut by 4 bases and J by 0 bases, with 22 bases left in between. The CDR3 contains 19 residues. In germline, CDR1 is MNHEY, CDR2 SMNVEV (reference sequence).

This chain joins TRBV7-9 and TRBJ2-3, with D unresolved. V was cut by 3 bases and J by 0 bases, with 13 bases left in between. The CDR3 has 16 residues. Germline CDR1 and CDR2: SEHNR and FQNEAQ (reference sequence). CDR3 coding DNA: TGTGCCAGCAGCTTCTCTGTGCAGTTGAGCACAGATACGCAGTATTTT. This gives the protein CASSFSVQLSTDTQYF.

Only a few counts were recorded for this clone. The chain employs TRBV2 and TRBJ2-1; 8 bases fit TRBD2. Trimming took 9 bases from V and 6 from J; bases not matched to a gene: 7. The CDR3 spans 13 residues. Germline V gene data show CDR1 as SNHLY and CDR2 as FYNNEI. In nucleotides, the CDR3 is TGTGCCAGAAGTAGCGGGACGGGCAATGAGCAGTTCTTC. This sequence encodes CARSSGTGNEQFF.

The V and J genes are TRBV4-2 and TRBJ2-7, with TRBD1 identical over 7 bases. This CDR3 spans 15 amino acids. Germline CDR1 reads LGHNA; CDR2 reads YNFKEQ. Trimming cost V 4 bases and J 1 base; bases outside gene matches: 7. This CDR3 is CASSPQRDRSYEQYF. The CDR3 DNA reads as TGTGCCAGCAGCCCCCAACGGGACAGATCCTACGAGCAGTACTTC.

In DNA form, the CDR3 reads TGTGCTAGTGGTTTGTGGGGGGGGTACGGCGGGAGCTACGAGCAGTACTTC. This sequence encodes CASGLWGGYGGSYEQYF. The chain recombines TRBV12-5 with TRBJ2-7; 7 nucleotides match TRBD2. The germline V gene encodes CDR1 LGHNT and CDR2 FRNRAP. The CDR3 is 17 residues long. Trimming cost V 2 bases and J 3 bases; bases outside gene matches: 13.

This rearrangement joins TRBV6-5 to TRBJ2-1; tentative D call: TRBD2 (5 bases). The CDR3 totals 11 residues. Germline V gene lookup returns CDR1 MNHEY and CDR2 SVGAGI. Trimming shortened V by 8 bases and J by 15 bases, and 17 bases separated the two germline ends. CDR3 sequence: CASFSGDKPFF. CDR3 sequence (DNA): TGTGCCAGCTTCTCCGGGGATAAGCCGTTCTTC.

The CDR3 coding sequence is TGTGCCAGCAGCCCAGATACAGGGGGGAATTCACCCCTCCACTTT. Amino acid sequence: CASSPDTGGNSPLHF. The rearrangement uses TRBV7-9 and TRBJ1-6, with 8 positions matching TRBD1. V gave up 5 bases and J gave up 7 bases; unmatched junction bases: 7. The CDR3 is 15 amino acids. Germline assignment: CDR1 SEHNR and CDR2 FQNEAQ (reference sequence). The whole variable domain, filled in from reference TRBV7-9 and TRBJ1-6, reads DTGVSQNPRHKITKRGQNVTFRCDPISEHNRLYWYRQTLGQGPEFLTYFQNEAQLEKSRLLSDRFSAERPKGSFSTLEIQRTEQGDSAMYLCASSPDTGGNSPLHFGNGTRLTVT.

This sequence joins TRBV7-3 and TRBJ2-1, with D perhaps TRBD1 (6 bases). V lost 5 bases to trimming and J lost 4 bases, with 9 bases between them. The CDR3 sequence is 13 residues long. Germline V lookup: CDR1 SGHTA, CDR2 FQGTGA. In DNA, the CDR3 is TGTGCCAGCAGCCGGGGACAATACAATGAGCAGTTCTTC. Translating gives CASSRGQYNEQFF. Combining the CDR3 with reference TRBV7-3 and TRBJ2-1 gives the whole variable domain GAGVSQTPSNKVTEKGKYVELRCDPISGHTALYWYRQSLGQGPEFLIYFQGTGAADDSGLPNDRFFAVRPEGSVSTLKIQRTERGDSAVYLCASSRGQYNEQFFGPGTRLTVL.